This is a list of T cell receptor beta chains from one sample in a study of vaccination and CD4 T cells after COVID-19. From the PCR reads, TCRdb called clonotypes with MiXCR, one entry per CDR3 protein. Of 20,000 or so distinct CDR3 sequences listed, 67% are singletons. Antigen specificity for these receptors is unknown. Source material: CD4+ T cells from blood, cultured in vitro. The source of these receptors is a human donor who had recovered from COVID-19. CDR3s include the opening cysteine and the closing phenylalanine or tryptophan. The order of the fields is clone size, V gene, CDR3 protein. The size field is filled for only some rows; it gives once, few, many or a size class.

. TRBV7-9 CASSGISPFF
. TRBV7-7 CASSLAGGGETQYF
once TRBV24-1 CATSGPRLAGGTGELFF
. TRBV10-3 CAIRGTGGGPETQYF
once TRBV28 CASANIKRGASNQPQHF
few TRBV11-2 CASSLGTPRPLHF
. TRBV20-1 CSAPGTRTTGELFF
. TRBV6-2/TRBV6-3 CASISGLYEQYF
. TRBV12-3/TRBV12-4 CASSLAGAVTGELFF
. TRBV20-1 CSARKLVGGGGYEQYF
. TRBV6-5 CASSYFTSDSPRGGYTF
. TRBV11-2 CASSSPTGFWEQYF
once TRBV4-3 CASSQDMAGTQYF
. TRBV21-1 CASTQARPSNQPQHF
. TRBV2 CASSVEDRSNQPQHF
once TRBV6-1 CASSPGTRSNQPQHF
few TRBV6-5 CASSYDRGSSPLHF
. TRBV20-1 CSARGTGARESPLHF
once TRBV10-3 CAISESRRGHGYTF
. TRBV20-1 CSAHPGQGAQTQYF
. TRBV24-1 CATSERRTGKETQYF
. TRBV20-1 CSALGLEGQGLFYTF
. TRBV6-1 CASRPNRGGYGYTF
. TRBV20-1 CSARGLFLVQETQYF
. TRBV28 CASSPSPGHGYTF
. TRBV18 CASSPGGSAGLLGYTF
. TRBV7-9 CASSLSGYEQYF
. TRBV19 CASSRATEAFF
few TRBV7-8 CASSFSGGNTEAFF
. TRBV20-1 CSARENRGHEQFF
. TRBV7-2 CASSGKWGYYEQYF
. TRBV6-4 CASRPGQASDSPLHF
few TRBV24-1 CATSDSRRTVGYTF
. TRBV6-2/TRBV6-3 CASFSSRAGGETQYF
. TRBV6-4 CASSDLGQPQHF
. TRBV6-1 CATTRDSTYEQYF
. TRBV5-1 CASTSGGRGETQYF
. TRBV10-3 CATAGTSSETQYF
. TRBV11-2 CTSSLSGTGLGAQHF
. TRBV20-1 CSARDRGYGGGYTF
. TRBV28 CASSLIRVGNQPQHF
. TRBV7-9 CASSPQVSYEQYF
once TRBV20-1 CSAARGVGKNIQYF
. TRBV20-1 CSASSQGSGNTIYF
. TRBV24-1 CATSDLPDPNSGNTIYF
few TRBV15 CATSRDGGQYF
. TRBV4-3 CASSQDTAGNYGYTF
. TRBV6-2/TRBV6-3 CASSYRPSYRGSGNEQFF
. TRBV6-2/TRBV6-3 CATARGNSPLHF
. TRBV7-3 CASSLAPTGGAYEQYF
. TRBV20-1 CSARIPGQANTEAFF
. TRBV18 CASSPTGGGSNQPQHF
once TRBV15 CATSLSRSDGYTF